The rows below give T cell receptor beta chains drawn from one sample of a study of cytotoxic CD8 clonotypes in ibrutinib-treated CLL. Clones were sequenced by immunoSEQ multiplex PCR, and TCRdb holds only the in-frame ones, with some missing. The sample includes approximately 350,000 clones, approximately 67% seen only once; the top ten take under 8%. Sequencing was performed on PBMCs, taken after 36 months of ibrutinib treatment. These TCRs come from a human donor with chronic lymphocytic leukemia. Each CDR3 is given with its conserved first and last residue. The order of the fields is D gene, J gene, CDR3 length, clone size, V gene, CDR3 protein, CDR3 DNA. The D gene is left open where the match is weak. Size values are once, few and many counts, or a class for expanded clones, and some rows have none.

- TRBJ1-5 14 - TRBV27 CASRPGPSYQPQHF TGTGCCAGTCGACCGGGACCCTCTTATCAGCCCCAGCATTTT
TRBD2 TRBJ2-1 15 few TRBV25-1 CASRSGGSSYNEQFF TGTGCCAGCCGTAGCGGGGGGAGCTCCTACAATGAGCAGTTCTTC
TRBD1 TRBJ2-2 16 once TRBV4-1 CASSQPTGGATGELFF TGCGCCAGCAGCCAACCCACAGGGGGCGCGACCGGGGAGCTGTTTTTT
TRBD1 TRBJ2-7 12 - TRBV6-5 CASSHRGLEQYF TGTGCCAGCAGTCACAGGGGGCTTGAGCAGTACTTC
- TRBJ2-7 16 - TRBV5-6 CASSPTFVGNPYEQYF TGTGCCAGCAGCCCCACCTTTGTCGGGAACCCCTACGAGCAGTACTTC
- TRBJ2-5 15 - TRBV14 CASSWGFYHEETQYF TGTGCCAGCAGCTGGGGATTTTATCATGAGGAGACCCAGTACTTC
- TRBJ2-3 17 few TRBV4-1 CASSQRTGPTLTDTQYF TGCGCCAGCAGCCAAAGGACGGGGCCCACTCTAACAGATACGCAGTATTTT
TRBD2 TRBJ2-7 15 - TRBV11-1 CASSLEIAGAYEQYF TGTGCCAGCAGCTTAGAAATAGCGGGGGCCTACGAGCAGTACTTC
- TRBJ2-7 14 - TRBV18 CASSPRGGGNEQYF TGTGCCAGCTCACCAAGGGGGGGCGGAAACGAGCAGTACTTC
- TRBJ2-1 14 - TRBV28 CASRPGTPSWEQFF TGTGCCAGCAGGCCCGGGACACCCTCATGGGAGCAGTTCTTC
- TRBJ1-1 15 - TRBV6-5 CASSYSRTVNTEAFF TGTGCCAGCAGTTACTCCCGGACAGTGAACACTGAAGCTTTCTTT
TRBD1 TRBJ2-7 17 - TRBV5-6 CASSAPARQGAGYEQYF TGTGCCAGCAGCGCGCCGGCGCGCCAGGGGGCAGGGTACGAGCAGTACTTC
- TRBJ2-2 15 few TRBV18 CASSPQSANTGELFF TGTGCCAGCTCACCACAGTCGGCGAACACCGGGGAGCTGTTTTTT
TRBD2 TRBJ2-1 19 - TRBV4-3 CASSPRWLAGPVRDNEQFF TGCGCCAGCAGCCCTCGGTGGCTAGCGGGCCCCGTTCGCGACAATGAGCAGTTCTTC
- TRBJ1-5 16 - TRBV28 CASSLFPGGDNQPQHF TGTGCCAGCAGTTTATTCCCGGGAGGGGATAATCAGCCCCAGCATTTT
TRBD1 TRBJ2-3 15 - TRBV5-4 CASSSHQTGSDTQYF TGTGCCAGCAGCTCACACCAGACAGGGTCAGATACGCAGTATTTT